The table lists the clone carrying this T cell receptor (beta chain) with many counts. Its matching antigen is unknown. The sample belongs to a study of CD8 T cells in ankylosing spondylitis. Broader study findings: It appeared that ankylosing spondylitis blood was characterized by a TCR beta motif of roughly 8 highly homologous variants.

TCRdb analysed the 5' RACE reads with MiXCR anew, one entry per CDR3 protein. The sample consists of 15,000 to 20,000 distinct CDR3 sequences, around 8% of them appearing once. The sequence derives from a male donor with ankylosing spondylitis or in good health (not recorded which). Sequenced sample: blood.

CDR3 sequence reads: CASSLGRSETQYF. For the CDR3, the DNA is TGTGCCAGCAGTTTGGGGCGAAGCGAGACCCAGTACTTC. The chain employs TRBV12-3 or TRBV12-4 and TRBJ2-5, with D possibly matching TRBD1 (5 bases). This CDR3 is built from 13 residues. V lost 3 bases and J lost 5, with 10 bases in between.